The entry that follows covers one TCR beta chain sequence. Its antigen is still unknown. One junction end does not reproduce the germline sequence, and a read error may be involved. This sample stems from a study of tumor-infiltrating lymphocytes in primary liver carcinoma (dated by TCRdb to about 2017). Background on the whole study: The five patients, three men and two women aged 30 to 69 years, had hepatocellular carcinoma (four) or combined HCC and intrahepatic cholangiocarcinoma (one). The five patients had tumors of stage T1-T3 N0M0, with maximum diameters ranging from about 4 to 11 cm. TCRbeta repertoire sequencing, expression microarrays and whole-exome sequencing were combined in the study across five regions of each liver tumor, with adjacent normal tissue and blood also included. A total of approximately 35 specimens from 5 patients underwent TCRbeta repertoire sequencing, comprising around 25 tumor regions, 5 adjacent noncancerous liver tissues and 5 peripheral blood samples. High reproducibility was observed for the technical replicate repertoires, with mean shared-clone rates around 0.89 and correlation coefficients above 0.98. Roughly 3.5 to 7.5 million productive TCRbeta reads were obtained per sample, and no significant difference in read depth was found between tissue types. Agilent mRNA microarray profiling was performed on the roughly 24 tumor region samples to relate TCRbeta repertoire diversity to the local molecular phenotype.

Paper-wide results and their limitations: Only about 7.5-25% of top clones were present in all five regions of a tumor, suggesting spatial heterogeneity of tumor-infiltrating T cells. Because sequencing covered only the TCR beta chain and unpaired alpha chains were not captured, true repertoire diversity is likely underestimated. Comparison of CD4+ and CD8+ T cell repertoires was precluded by the use of bulk unsorted samples. With just a handful of patients in the study, the authors point out that the findings should be validated in a larger study. Repertoire overlap was higher between tumor regions (mean approximately 36%) than tumor-adjacent (around 17%) or tumor-blood (approximately 15%) pairs, consistent with antigen-driven expansion. The top 250 clones accounted for a significantly greater share of the repertoire in tumors than in blood (p = 0.039).

Total RNA and DNA were co-extracted from approximately 20-30 mg of bulk tissue with the AllPrep DNA/RNA mini kit, without cell sorting. Between late 2015 and March 2016, about five patients in China with histopathologically diagnosed primary liver carcinoma had their tumors surgically resected. Patients had chronic HBV infection and were treatment-naive at sampling. Five spatially separated regions were sampled per tumor: superior, inferior, left-lateral and right-lateral poles, plus the tumor centre. Histology showed that every tumor sample contained more than 80% viable tumor cells. Each fresh piece of tumor and adjacent tissue was cut in two, with one half stored in RNAlater at -80 degrees C and the other half sent for histology. CDR1 and CDR2 (SGHRS, YFSETQ) derive from the germline V gene. The CDR3 starts with the cysteine, ends with the phenylalanine, and has 16 residues. Only the CDR3 part of the read is kept: 48 bases, read in frame from the first base.

Using a constant-region primer and ProtoScript II reverse transcriptase, TCRbeta-specific cDNA was reverse-transcribed from roughly 500 ng total RNA. Three nested multiplex PCR rounds, following a slightly modified ARM-PCR procedure, were used to build the TCRbeta libraries. Each of the first two PCR rounds ran for approximately 9 cycles using multiplex TRBV1-TRBV30 forward primers together with a Cbeta reverse primer. Sample barcodes and Illumina adapters were attached in a final 25-cycle PCR using Deep VentR polymerase. Amplicons of 200-500 bp were gel-purified with a QIAquick gel extraction kit before sequencing. TCRbeta amplicons were sequenced on an Illumina HiSeq 2500 with 250-bp paired-end reads. On the authors' methods: To recover full CDR3 sequences, reads were quality-trimmed using Trimmomatic v0.33 and paired reads were then merged using FLASH v1.2.11. MiGEC v1.2.1b assigned V, D and J germline segments to the rearranged TCRbeta sequences. VDJtools v1.0.0 computed clonotype statistics and Shannon-Wiener diversity indices. Except for diversity analysis, only each sample's 250 most abundant clonotypes were used in subsequent analyses to reduce sampling bias. In-frame beta chains were kept once TCRdb had trimmed the public reads at Q25 with fastp and called clones with MiXCR. Entries are consolidated by CDR3 protein sequence, retaining the most common genes and DNA. In this record, the V and J calls reflect TCRdb's handling and not the investigators' own analysis. The sample profile shows 90,000 to 140,000 distinct CDR3 sequences; approximately 80% of them were found once. The ten largest clonotypes hold under 25% of the sample.

The chain links TRBV5-1 with TRBJ2-3; TRBD1 is perhaps the D gene, given 6 matching bases. This clonotype originated in a man in his forties with primary liver carcinoma and hepatitis B virus infection. The sample taken for sequencing was liver tumor tissue from sampling region 3. What the cell subset or site label conveys for this sample: tumor region T3, left-lateral pole. The CDR3 sequence is CASSLNGRGSTDMQYF. The nucleotides read TGCGCCAGCAGCTTGAATGGCAGGGGAAGCACTGATATGCAGTATTTT.